This TCR beta chain was recovered during a study of response to subunit inactivated influenza vaccine. Regarding this clonotype: What it binds is not known.

TCRdb reanalysed the RT-PCR reads using MiXCR and keeps one entry per CDR3 protein. The sample has about 300,000 distinct CDR3 sequences; about a fifth are singletons. Study results and caveats: Authors suggested each seasonal influenza vaccination recruits few new T cells.

With 8 bases removed from V and 5 bases from J, the gap between germline ends came to 28 bases. Germline V gives CDR1 SNHLY, CDR2 FYNNEI. The CDR3 loop spans 17 amino acids. The J gene is TRBJ2-7, the V gene TRBV2, with D perhaps TRBD1 (5 bases). The sequence was collected from a man aged 45 to 75 who received an inactivated influenza vaccine. The sample was PBMCs from blood, taken less than 22 months after vaccination. The CDR3 region has the DNA TGTGCCAGCGCCCACACCTTTCCAGGGCCCTCTAAGGACGAGCAGTACTTC. Translated: CASAHTFPGPSKDEQYF.